The sequence of this T cell receptor (beta chain) was determined in a study of neurological immune-mediated disorders. Findings of the study overall: HTLV-1-associated myelopathy showed the most TCR clonal expansion; multiple sclerosis the least, below healthy controls. The absence of shared CDR3 amino acid sequences among expanded clones across subjects suggests private repertoires in all groups.

Germline CDR1 SQVTM, CDR2 ANQGSEA. The V and J ends lost 4 bases and 7 bases respectively, with 16 bases between them. The CDR3 runs 13 residues. The cDNA was generated by 5'RACE with 10-nucleotide random UMIs. One entry per CDR3 protein, called by TCRdb with MiXCR from the 5' RACE reads. The table includes approximately 85,000 distinct CDR3 sequences, approximately 13% detected once. This clonotype was picked up many times. Its antigen remains unknown. Time point in this sample: longitudinal time-point 2. Unsorted libraries came from 2 million PBMCs stored at -80 °C. The chain carries TRBV29-1 and TRBJ1-2, with D tentatively TRBD1 (5 bases). This clonotype was sampled from a female donor with HTLV-1-associated myelopathy (HAM/TSP). Sequencing used PBMCs. The CDR3 bases are TGCAGCGTTGTGGGGCCCGAAGAGGGTGGCTACACCTTC. Protein sequence: CSVVGPEEGGYTF.